The sequence of this T cell receptor (beta chain) was determined in a study of T cells in Graves' hyperthyroidism and ophthalmopathy. This clonotype showed up many times. Amplified TCR beta CDR3 regions came from RNA transcripts. Initially, a first-round RT-PCR of the TCR CDR3 employed the HTBI primer set. TCRdb reanalysed the multiplex PCR reads using MiXCR and keeps one entry per CDR3 protein. The sample holds some 500,000 distinct CDR3 sequences; 15% to 20% are singletons and the top ten take about 31%. The V and J ends lost 1 base and 3 bases respectively, with 10 bases between them. The CDR3 covers 14 residues. The germline gives CDR1 DFQATT, CDR2 SNEGSKA (reference sequence).

Sequenced: blood. The sequence was collected from a woman aged 25 to 39 with Graves' ophthalmopathy. The gene calls are TRBV20-1 and TRBJ2-1; unclear D gene. CDR3 loop: CSARVPYLYNEQFF. The CDR3 bases are TGCAGTGCTAGAGTGCCTTATCTCTACAATGAGCAGTTCTTC.